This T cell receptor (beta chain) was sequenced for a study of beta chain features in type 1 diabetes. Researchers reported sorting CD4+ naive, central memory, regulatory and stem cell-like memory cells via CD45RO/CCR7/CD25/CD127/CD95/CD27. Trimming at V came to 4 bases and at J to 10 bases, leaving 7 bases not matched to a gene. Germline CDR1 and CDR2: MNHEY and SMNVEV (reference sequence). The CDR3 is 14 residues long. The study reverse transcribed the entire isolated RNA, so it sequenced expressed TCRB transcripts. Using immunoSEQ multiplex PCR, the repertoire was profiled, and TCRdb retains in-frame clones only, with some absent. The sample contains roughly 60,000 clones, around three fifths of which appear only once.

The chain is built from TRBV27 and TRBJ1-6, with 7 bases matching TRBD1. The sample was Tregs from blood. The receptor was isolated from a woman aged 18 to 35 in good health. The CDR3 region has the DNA TGTGCCAGCAGTTCCACAGGGGCCTGGTCACCCCTCCACTTT. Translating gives CASSSTGAWSPLHF.